This TCR beta chain appears in the sequencing data of a study of OX40 agonist ivuxolimab in advanced cancers. Unmatched junction bases numbered 5, after V lost 8 bases and J lost 4 bases. Germline V CDR1 and CDR2: SQVTM, ANQGSEA. This CDR3 is 12 amino acids long. TCRdb's table, derived via immunoSEQ multiplex PCR, lists solely in-frame clones and lacks some. The sample lists roughly 77,000 clones, 84% seen once, with around 0.49% in the top ten. Collection of blood occurred at baseline, at cycle 4 day 1, and at cycle 7 day 1. This TCR was recovered from an adult with an advanced solid tumor such as melanoma, head and neck, liver or kidney cancer. This specimen was CD4+ or CD8+ T cells sorted from blood, taken in a trial of the OX40 agonist ivuxolimab. The genes are TRBV29-1 and TRBJ2-5; 9 bases match TRBD1. The CDR3: CSTGQGLETQYF. The DNA of the CDR3 is TGCAGCACAGGACAGGGGTTAGAGACCCAGTACTTC. The variable domain in full, with the rest retrieved from reference TRBV29-1 and TRBJ2-5, is SAVISQKPSRDICQRGTSLTIQCQVDSQVTMMFWYRQQPGQSLTLIATANQGSEATYESGFVIDKFPISRPNLTFSTLTVSNMSPEDSSIYLCSTGQGLETQYFGPGTRLLVL.